The next 20 T cell receptor beta chains were all read from a single sample in a study of shared clonotypes between healthy human individuals. The table came from immunoSEQ multiplex PCR; TCRdb's copy has only in-frame clones and leaves some out. Among some 2,100,000 clones, around 95% were seen once, and the ten largest hold 0.13%. The sequencing sample was made of naive CD4+ T cells sorted from blood. Subset noted: CD45RA+ positively selected. The source of these receptors is a man between 18 and 35 years old in good health.

About this clone itself: The same CDR3 is also encoded by other DNA sequences in this sample. The J gene is TRBJ2-2, the V gene TRBV5-1; no clear D gene. The V gene's germline CDR1 is SGHRS and CDR2 YFSETQ. The germline V and J ends were trimmed by 6 bases and 0 bases, with 6 bases remaining between them. CDR3 length equals 13 residues. The CDR3 sequence is CASKAANTGELFF. DNA for the CDR3: TGCGCCAGCAAGGCAGCGAACACCGGGGAGCTGTTTTTT.

The chain carries TRBV19 and TRBJ1-5; TRBD1 is a possible D gene (5 bases). The CDR3 is 15 amino acids. CDR1 is LNHDA, CDR2 SQIVND, per germline (reference sequence). V lost 7 bases and J lost 0, with 13 bases in between. In DNA form, the CDR3 reads TGTGCCAGTACCCGAGACAGCAATAGCAATCAGCCCCAGCATTTT. This codes for CASTRDSNSNQPQHF.

Remarks on this clone: Other DNA sequences of this sample code for an identical CDR3. The rearrangement joins TRBV2 to TRBJ1-2, with 7 bases that match TRBD1. Germline assignment: CDR1 SNHLY and CDR2 FYNNEI. The length of the CDR3 is 13 residues. Unmatched junction bases numbered 5, after V lost 3 bases and J lost 7 bases. CDR3 in DNA: TGTGCCAGCAGTGAGAGACAGGGTGGTGGCTACACCTTC. This codes for CASSERQGGGYTF.

The chain combines TRBV19 with TRBJ2-5; D ambiguous. Germline CDR1 LNHDA, CDR2 SQIVND (reference sequence). The CDR3 has 13 residues. V was clipped by 8 bases and J by 6 bases, with 16 bases between them. DNA for the CDR3: TGTGCCAGTGGACCAACGGCTCACCAGACCCAGTACTTC. It translates to CASGPTAHQTQYF.

The CDR3 nucleotides read TGCGCCAGCGGCGGGGGACAGATGAACACTGAAGCTTTCTTT. It specifies CASGGGQMNTEAFF. The gene calls are TRBV5-1 and TRBJ1-1, with TRBD1 matching 7 bases. Germline V gene sequence: CDR1 SGHRS, CDR2 YFSETQ. V lost 7 bases and J lost 0; bases outside the gene matches: 6. The CDR3 consists of 14 residues.

This clone was recorded only once. The rearrangement links TRBV30 to TRBJ2-3; D ambiguous. The length of the CDR3 is 12 residues. The V end was cut by 1 base, the J end by 6 bases, with 8 bases between. From germline, CDR1 is GTSNPN and CDR2 SVGIG (reference sequence). CDR3 residues: CAWSGARDTQYF. The CDR3 DNA sequence: TGTGCCTGGAGTGGAGCTAGGGATACGCAGTATTTT.

This sequence joins TRBV5-5 and TRBJ2-6; D is ambiguous. The length of the CDR3 is 17 residues. Trimming cost V 2 bases and J 0 bases, with 12 bases left between them. The germline V gene has CDR1 SGHKS and CDR2 YYEKEE (reference sequence). This chain's CDR3 is CASSLNSLISGANVLTF. In nucleotides, the CDR3 is TGTGCCAGCAGCTTAAACAGTCTTATCTCTGGGGCCAACGTCCTGACTTTC.

The chain joins TRBV15 to TRBJ2-7, with 7 positions matching TRBD2. V lost 3 bases, J lost 7 bases, and 18 bases stayed unmatched. The CDR3 spans 17 residues. In germline, CDR1 is LNHNV, CDR2 YYDKDF (reference sequence). CDR3 bases: TGTGCCACCAGCAGCGACCCTACCTTCGCGGGAGTAGGGGAGCAGTACTTC. It translates to CATSSDPTFAGVGEQYF.

The chain employs TRBV14 and TRBJ2-1; 7 bases map to TRBD2. Per the germline V gene, CDR1 is SGHDN and CDR2 is FVKESK. The CDR3 length is 14 residues. V was pared by 4 bases and J by 5 bases, with 5 bases of the junction left unmatched. The CDR3 DNA is TGTGCCAGCAGCCCCGGACTAGTCCACAATGAGCAGTTCTTC. This translates into CASSPGLVHNEQFF.

The chain links TRBV21-1 to TRBJ2-7; TRBD1, as called in the table, went unchecked against the DNA. TRBV21-1 constitutes a pseudogene. CDR3 size: 14 residues. CDR3 protein: CASSNGQGSYEQYF. The CDR3 nucleotides are TGTGCCAGCAGCAATGGGCAGGGATCCTACGAGCAGTACTTC.

This chain uses TRBV11-2 with TRBJ1-4; D unresolved. From germline, CDR1 is SGHAT and CDR2 FQNNGV. The V gene lost 5 bases and the J gene lost 4 bases, with 14 bases spanning the gap. This CDR3 comprises 15 residues. CDR3 nucleotides: TGTGCCAGCAGCCCCGGGCGTGTGGGTAATGAAAAACTGTTTTTT. Residues: CASSPGRVGNEKLFF.

This rearrangement joins TRBV28 to TRBJ2-7; D not certain. Deletions cut 3 bases from V and 4 bases from J, with 16 bases between. The CDR3 covers 15 residues. Germline CDR1 is MDHEN and CDR2 is SYDVKM. The CDR3 loop reads CASSLATVLIYEQYF. As DNA, the CDR3 is TGTGCCAGCAGTTTGGCTACAGTACTGATTTACGAGCAGTACTTC.

The genes are TRBV11-3 and TRBJ2-1, with TRBD1 as a possible D gene (6 bases). CDR3 length: 16 residues. Germline assignment: CDR1 SGHNT and CDR2 YENEEA. V lost 5 bases to trimming and J lost 5 bases, with 19 bases between them. The CDR3 protein is CASSPADSPNHNEQFF. The CDR3 coding sequence is TGTGCCAGCAGCCCAGCGGACAGCCCGAACCACAATGAGCAGTTCTTC.

The rearrangement uses TRBV6-5 and TRBJ2-7, with 12 bases matching TRBD2. The CDR3 is 16 residues long. Germline loops: CDR1 MNHEY, CDR2 SVGAGI. J gave up 7 bases and V 2 bases, and 9 bases lay outside the gene matches. The CDR3 region has the DNA TGTGCCAGCAGTTACAACCGACTAGCGGGAGCTTGGGAGCAGTACTTC. Protein product: CASSYNRLAGAWEQYF.

The chain couples TRBV6-5 to TRBJ1-2; 9 bases fit TRBD1. This CDR3 spans 16 amino acids. After removal of 0 bases from V and 3 bases from J, the junction contained 5 bases not matched to a gene. Germline-derived CDR1 and CDR2 are MNHEY and SVGAGI. CDR3 region: CASSYSTGTGYYGYTF. The CDR3 DNA reads as TGTGCCAGCAGTTACTCGACCGGGACAGGGTACTATGGCTACACCTTC.

The chain is built from TRBV10-3 and TRBJ1-4; 9 nucleotides match TRBD1. Germline V gives CDR1 ENHRY, CDR2 SYGVKD. V shed 10 bases, J shed 8 bases, and the junction held 8 bases outside the gene matches. This CDR3 region has 13 residues. The CDR3 is CATCGTGHEKLFF. Written as DNA, the CDR3 is TGTGCCACATGTGGGACAGGGCACGAAAAACTGTTTTTT.

This sequence joins TRBV2 and TRBJ1-1; D unresolved. Trimming pared 2 bases from V and 0 bases from J, leaving 7 bases between. Germline loops: CDR1 SNHLY, CDR2 FYNNEI. This CDR3 region has 14 residues. The CDR3 nucleotides read TGTGCCAGCAGTGAAACGACTATGAACACTGAAGCTTTCTTT. Translated: CASSETTMNTEAFF. Looking up the rest from reference TRBV2 and TRBJ1-1 gives the full variable domain: EPEVTQTPSHQVTQMGQEVILRCVPISNHLYFYWYRQILGQKVEFLVSFYNNEISEKSEIFDDQFSVERPDGSNFTLKIRSTKLEDSAMYFCASSETTMNTEAFFGQGTRLTVV.

The V and J genes are TRBV10-3 and TRBJ2-7, with 11 bases matching TRBD2. The CDR3 consists of 16 residues. Germline lookup yields CDR1 ENHRY and CDR2 SYGVKD. Trimming removed 2 bases from V and 0 bases from J; junction bases left unmatched: 3. The chain's CDR3 is CAISEAGLADSYEQYF. The CDR3 DNA reads TGTGCCATCAGTGAGGCGGGACTAGCGGACTCCTACGAGCAGTACTTC.

The genes are TRBV30 and TRBJ1-2; D is unresolved. Germline values: CDR1 GTSNPN, CDR2 SVGIG (reference sequence). Trimming took 6 bases from V and 3 from J, leaving 11 bases between them. CDR3 length: 12 amino acids. The CDR3 coding sequence is TGTGCCTGCCAAGGGAGATACTATGGCTACACCTTC. Its protein is CACQGRYYGYTF. Filled out from reference TRBV30 and TRBJ1-2, the complete variable domain reads SQTIHQWPATLVQPVGSPLSLECTVEGTSNPNLYWYRQAAGRGLQLLFYSVGIGQISSEVPQNLSASRPQDRQFILSSKKLLLSDSGFYLCACQGRYYGYTFGSGTRLTVV.

Note on this clone: This CDR3 is also generated by other DNA sequences in the sample. The chain has TRBV19 and TRBJ2-3; D ambiguous. Between the trimmed V and J ends, which lost 1 base and 1 base, there was a span of 3 bases. Germline V gene data show CDR1 as LNHDA and CDR2 as SQIVND (reference sequence). The CDR3 length is 13 residues. The DNA of the CDR3 is TGTGCCAGTAGTATAGGCCGCACAGATACGCAGTATTTT. Protein: CASSIGRTDTQYF.